The present TCR beta chain was sequenced within a study of Ad26.COV2.S vaccination and SARS-CoV-2 variants. Across the whole study: Participant was drawn from the COV1001 Ad26.COV2.S trial arm.

Documented treatment: around 19 received Ad26.COV2.S at low or high dose, single or two shots; roughly 5 received placebo; per-sample allocation not given. Collection of the samples took place on day 63 after the first injection of vaccine or placebo. Data came from immunoSEQ multiplex PCR; TCRdb stores just in-frame clones and leaves some out. Of about 680,000 clones listed, around 92% are singletons. General study points: The TCR breadth and depth analyses may have understated or missed part of the total T cell responses.

To note about this clone: Its antigen is undetermined.

Germline V CDR1 and CDR2: SGHAT, FQNNGV. The CDR3 has 15 amino acids. The V and J ends lost 1 base and 6 bases respectively, with 15 bases between them. J is TRBJ1-2 and V is TRBV11-2; weak D call: TRBD1 (6 bases). The sequencing here drew on peripheral blood, taken in a trial of Ad26.COV2.S vaccine versus placebo. The receptor was derived from a person aged 18 to 65 who received the Ad26.COV2.S COVID-19 vaccine or a placebo. The chain's CDR3 is CASSLGSAGENGYTF. The CDR3 region has the DNA TGTGCCAGCAGCTTAGGTTCCGCAGGGGAGAATGGCTACACCTTC.